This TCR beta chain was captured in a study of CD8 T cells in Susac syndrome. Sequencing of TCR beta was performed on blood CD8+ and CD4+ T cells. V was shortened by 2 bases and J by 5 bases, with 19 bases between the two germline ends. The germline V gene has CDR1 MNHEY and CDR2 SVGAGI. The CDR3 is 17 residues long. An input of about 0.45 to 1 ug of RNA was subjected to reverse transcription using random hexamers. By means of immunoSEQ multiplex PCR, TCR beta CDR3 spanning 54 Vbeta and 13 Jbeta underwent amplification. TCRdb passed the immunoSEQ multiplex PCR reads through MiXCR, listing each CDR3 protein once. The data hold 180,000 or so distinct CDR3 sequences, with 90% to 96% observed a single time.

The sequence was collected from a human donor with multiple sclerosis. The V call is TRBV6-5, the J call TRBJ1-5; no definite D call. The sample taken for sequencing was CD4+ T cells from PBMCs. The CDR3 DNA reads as TGTGCCAGCAGTTACCCGTCGGGCAGTCCTCCTTATCAGCCCCAGCATTTT. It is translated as CASSYPSGSPPYQPQHF.